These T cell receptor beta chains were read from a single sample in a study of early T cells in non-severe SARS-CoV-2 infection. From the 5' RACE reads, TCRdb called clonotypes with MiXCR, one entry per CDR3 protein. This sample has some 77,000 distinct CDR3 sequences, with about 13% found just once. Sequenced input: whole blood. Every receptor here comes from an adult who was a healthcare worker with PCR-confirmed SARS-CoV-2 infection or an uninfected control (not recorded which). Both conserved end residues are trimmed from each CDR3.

CDR3 protein: ASSPRQGNSGNTIY
V gene: TRBV18

CDR3 protein: ASSGTGSAYNEQF
V gene: TRBV10-2

CDR3 protein: ASSLSRDINIQY
V gene: TRBV7-2

CDR3 protein: ASSQDRTSGYTDTQY
V gene: TRBV3-1

CDR3 protein: ASSPSPAGGPYEQY
V gene: TRBV6-2/TRBV6-3

CDR3 protein: ASSRELSSGNTIY
V gene: TRBV18

CDR3 protein: ASSAGQGLNEQF
V gene: TRBV10-2

CDR3 protein: ASSEAEGETQY
V gene: TRBV6-5

CDR3 protein: ASSSIGAYEQY
V gene: TRBV7-2

CDR3 protein: ASSLYGTGSYGQY
V gene: TRBV27

CDR3 protein: SACPTGANTEAF
V gene: TRBV20-1

CDR3 protein: ASSSAGTGKQETQY
V gene: TRBV5-4

CDR3 protein: AWSEDSRGKETQY
V gene: TRBV30

CDR3 protein: SVSGLSNEQF
V gene: TRBV29-1

CDR3 protein: ASSQAVTSGSYEQY
V gene: TRBV3-1

CDR3 protein: ASSLDRYTGELF
V gene: TRBV5-1

CDR3 protein: ASSLTGHSGNTIY
V gene: TRBV27

CDR3 protein: ASSYVTRELEETQY
V gene: TRBV6-2/TRBV6-3

CDR3 protein: SARGGLAGTSTDTQY
V gene: TRBV20-1

CDR3 protein: ASSFWLSGANVLT
V gene: TRBV7-2

CDR3 protein: ASSKLAGENYEQY
V gene: TRBV19

CDR3 protein: SARDVVGNGNQPQH
V gene: TRBV20-1

CDR3 protein: ASKGRQGSTEAF
V gene: TRBV27

CDR3 protein: ASSQDAVVLGNVDEQY
V gene: TRBV4-3

CDR3 protein: ASRGGPRENSPLH
V gene: TRBV6-9